The sequence of this TCR beta chain was determined in a study of OX40 agonist ivuxolimab in advanced cancers. On the study more broadly: Patients were given ivuxolimab, an antibody that agonizes OX40 (CD134).

Trimming stripped 3 bases from V and 3 bases from J, with 9 bases between. The CDR3 is 14 amino acids. Germline CDR1 SGHNT, CDR2 YENEEA. TCRdb's copy holds only in-frame clones and misses some; the assay was immunoSEQ multiplex PCR. Of some 45,000 clones listed, approximately 80% are singletons. The sample consisted of CD4+ or CD8+ T cells sorted from blood, taken in a trial of the OX40 agonist ivuxolimab. The source is an adult with an advanced solid tumor such as melanoma, head and neck, liver or kidney cancer. V usage is TRBV11-3 and J usage is TRBJ2-1; D is tentatively TRBD1 or TRBD2 (5 bases each). The CDR3 coding sequence is TGTGCCAGCAGCTTCGGGGCTAACTACAATGAGCAGTTCTTC. Translating it yields CASSFGANYNEQFF.